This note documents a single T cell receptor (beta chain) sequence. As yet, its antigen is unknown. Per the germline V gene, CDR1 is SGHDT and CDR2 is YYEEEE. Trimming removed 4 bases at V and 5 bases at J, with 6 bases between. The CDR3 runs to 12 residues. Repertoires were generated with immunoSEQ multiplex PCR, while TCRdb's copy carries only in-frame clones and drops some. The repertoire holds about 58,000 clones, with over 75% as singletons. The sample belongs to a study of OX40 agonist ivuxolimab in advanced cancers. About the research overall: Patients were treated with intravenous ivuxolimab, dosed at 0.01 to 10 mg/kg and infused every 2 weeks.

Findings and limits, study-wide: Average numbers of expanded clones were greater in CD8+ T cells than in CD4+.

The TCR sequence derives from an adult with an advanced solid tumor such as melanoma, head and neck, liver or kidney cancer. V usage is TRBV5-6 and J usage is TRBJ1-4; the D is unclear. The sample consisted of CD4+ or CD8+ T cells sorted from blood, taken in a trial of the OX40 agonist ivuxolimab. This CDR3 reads CASSHGNEKLFF. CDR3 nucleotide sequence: TGTGCCAGCAGCCACGGGAATGAAAAACTGTTTTTT. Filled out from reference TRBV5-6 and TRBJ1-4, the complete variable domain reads DAGVTQSPTHLIKTRGQQVTLRCSPKSGHDTVSWYQQALGQGPQFIFQYYEEEERQRGNFPDRFSGHQFPNYSSELNVNALLLGDSALYLCASSHGNEKLFFGSGTQLSVL.